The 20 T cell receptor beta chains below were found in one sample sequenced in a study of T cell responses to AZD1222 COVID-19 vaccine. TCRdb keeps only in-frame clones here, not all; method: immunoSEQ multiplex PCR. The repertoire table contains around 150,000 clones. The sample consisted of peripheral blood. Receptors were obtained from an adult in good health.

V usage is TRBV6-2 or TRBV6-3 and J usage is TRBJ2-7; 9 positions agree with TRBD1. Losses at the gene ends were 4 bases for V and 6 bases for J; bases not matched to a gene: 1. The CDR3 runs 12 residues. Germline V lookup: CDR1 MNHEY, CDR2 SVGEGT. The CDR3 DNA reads TGTGCCAGCAGTTGGACAGGGGTCGAGCAGTACTTC. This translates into CASSWTGVEQYF.

The CDR3, as DNA: TGTGCCAGCAGTCCGCCCCCGAGCGTCACATCAGGGGAGACCCAGTACTTC. Protein sequence: CASSPPPSVTSGETQYF. The V and J genes are TRBV11-2 and TRBJ2-5, with D maybe TRBD1 (5 bases). Trimming removed 6 bases from V and 5 bases from J, with 25 bases in between. The germline V gene encodes CDR1 SGHAT and CDR2 FQNNGV. The CDR3 sequence is 17 residues long.

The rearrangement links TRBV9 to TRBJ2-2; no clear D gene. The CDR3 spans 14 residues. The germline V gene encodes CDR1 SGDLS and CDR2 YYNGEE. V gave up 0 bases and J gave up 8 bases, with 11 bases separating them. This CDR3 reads CASSVATWPGELFF. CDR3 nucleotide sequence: TGTGCCAGCAGCGTAGCTACGTGGCCGGGGGAGCTGTTTTTT. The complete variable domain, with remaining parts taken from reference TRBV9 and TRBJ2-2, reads DSGVTQTPKHLITATGQRVTLRCSPRSGDLSVYWYQQSLDQGLQFLIQYYNGEERAKGNILERFSAQQFPDLHSELNLSSLELGDSALYFCASSVATWPGELFFGEGSRLTVL.

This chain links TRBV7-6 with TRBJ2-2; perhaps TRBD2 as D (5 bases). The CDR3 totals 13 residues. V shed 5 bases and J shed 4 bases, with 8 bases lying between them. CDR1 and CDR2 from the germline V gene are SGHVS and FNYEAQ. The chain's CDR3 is CASSPEGTGELFF. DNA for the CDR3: TGTGCCAGCAGCCCAGAGGGCACCGGGGAGCTGTTTTTT.

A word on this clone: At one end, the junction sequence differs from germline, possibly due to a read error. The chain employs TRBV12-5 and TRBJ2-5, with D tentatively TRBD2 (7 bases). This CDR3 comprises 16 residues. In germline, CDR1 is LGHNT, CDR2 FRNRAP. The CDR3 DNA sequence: TGTGCTTGTGGTTTGGGGGGGCGCAGACGGGGAGAGACCCAGTACTTC. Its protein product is CACGLGGRRRGETQYF.

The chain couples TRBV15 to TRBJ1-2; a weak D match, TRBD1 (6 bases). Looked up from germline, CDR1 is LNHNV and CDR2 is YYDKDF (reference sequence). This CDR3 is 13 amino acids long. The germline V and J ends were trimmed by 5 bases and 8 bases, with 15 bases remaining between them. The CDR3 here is CATSRGQFKGYTF. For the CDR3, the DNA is TGTGCCACCAGCCGCGGACAGTTTAAAGGCTACACCTTC.

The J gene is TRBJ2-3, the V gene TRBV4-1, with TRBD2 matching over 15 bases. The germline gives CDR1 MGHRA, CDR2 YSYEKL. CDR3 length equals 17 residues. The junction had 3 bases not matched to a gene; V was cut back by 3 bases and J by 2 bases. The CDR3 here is CASSQGLAGGTTDTQYF. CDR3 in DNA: TGCGCCAGCAGCCAGGGACTAGCGGGGGGCACCACAGATACGCAGTATTTT.

The chain's CDR3 is CASSLAGRAGPGDTQYF. The CDR3 bases are TGTGCCAGCAGCTTAGCGGGAAGGGCGGGACCGGGGGATACGCAGTATTTT. The chain has TRBV7-8 and TRBJ2-3, with D perhaps matching TRBD2 (6 bases). V dropped 0 bases and J dropped 6 bases, with 19 bases sitting between them. This CDR3 has 17 residues. Germline values: CDR1 SGHVS, CDR2 FQNEAQ.

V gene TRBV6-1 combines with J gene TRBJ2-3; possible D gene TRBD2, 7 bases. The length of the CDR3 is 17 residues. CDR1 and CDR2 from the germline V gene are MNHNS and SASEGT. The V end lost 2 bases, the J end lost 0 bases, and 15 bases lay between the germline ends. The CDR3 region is CASSENTGGGSTDTQYF. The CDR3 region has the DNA TGTGCCAGCAGTGAAAACACGGGCGGGGGCAGCACAGATACGCAGTATTTT.

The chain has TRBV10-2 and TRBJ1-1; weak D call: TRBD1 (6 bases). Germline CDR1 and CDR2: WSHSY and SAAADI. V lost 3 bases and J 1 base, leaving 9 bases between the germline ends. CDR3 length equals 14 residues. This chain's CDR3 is CASSDQGWNTEAFF. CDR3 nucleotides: TGCGCCAGCAGTGATCAGGGGTGGAACACTGAAGCTTTCTTT.

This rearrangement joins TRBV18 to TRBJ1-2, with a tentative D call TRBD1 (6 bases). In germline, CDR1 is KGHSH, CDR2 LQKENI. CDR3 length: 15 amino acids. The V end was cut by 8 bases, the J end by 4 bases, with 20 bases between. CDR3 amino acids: CASTRSEGGTYGYTF. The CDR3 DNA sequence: TGTGCCAGCACGCGGAGTGAGGGGGGGACCTATGGCTACACCTTC.

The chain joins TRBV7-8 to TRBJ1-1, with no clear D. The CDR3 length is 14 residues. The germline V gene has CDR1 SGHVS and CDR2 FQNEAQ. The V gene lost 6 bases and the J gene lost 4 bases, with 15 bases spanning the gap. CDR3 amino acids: CASRQRTPPTEAFF. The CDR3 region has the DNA TGTGCCAGCAGACAACGGACGCCCCCCACTGAAGCTTTCTTT.

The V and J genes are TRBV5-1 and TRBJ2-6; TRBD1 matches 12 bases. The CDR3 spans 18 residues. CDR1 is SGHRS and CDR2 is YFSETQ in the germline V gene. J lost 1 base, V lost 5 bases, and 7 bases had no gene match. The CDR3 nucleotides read TGCGCCAGCAGGGAAGGGACAGGGGGCGCGTCTGGGGCCAACGTCCTGACTTTC. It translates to CASREGTGGASGANVLTF.

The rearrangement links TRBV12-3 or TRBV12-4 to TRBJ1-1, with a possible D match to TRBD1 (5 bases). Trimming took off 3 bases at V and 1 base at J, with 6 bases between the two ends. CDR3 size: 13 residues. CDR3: CASSFRGNTEAFF. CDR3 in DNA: TGTGCCAGCAGTTTTAGGGGGAACACTGAAGCTTTCTTT.

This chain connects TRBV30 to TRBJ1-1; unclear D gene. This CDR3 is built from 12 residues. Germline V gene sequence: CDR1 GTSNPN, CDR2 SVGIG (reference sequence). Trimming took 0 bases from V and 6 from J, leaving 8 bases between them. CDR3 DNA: TGTGCCTGGAGTGTCGGGCGGGCTGAAGCTTTCTTT. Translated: CAWSVGRAEAFF.

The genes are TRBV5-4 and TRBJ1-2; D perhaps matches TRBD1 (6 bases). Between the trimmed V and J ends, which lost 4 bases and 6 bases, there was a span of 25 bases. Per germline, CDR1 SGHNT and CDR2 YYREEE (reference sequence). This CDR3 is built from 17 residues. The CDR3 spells CASSPGALTDLIDGYTF. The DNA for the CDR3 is TGTGCCAGCAGCCCGGGGGCCCTTACTGATTTGATAGATGGCTACACCTTC.

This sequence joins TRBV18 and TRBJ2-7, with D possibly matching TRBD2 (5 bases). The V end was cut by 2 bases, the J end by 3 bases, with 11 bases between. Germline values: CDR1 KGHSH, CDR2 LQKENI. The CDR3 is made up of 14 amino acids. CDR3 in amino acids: CASSPALGSYEQYF. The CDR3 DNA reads TGTGCCAGCTCACCAGCGTTGGGGAGCTACGAGCAGTACTTC.

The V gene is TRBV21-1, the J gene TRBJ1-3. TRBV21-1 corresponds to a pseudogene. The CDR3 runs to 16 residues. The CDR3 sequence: CASSKGAGGQADTIYF. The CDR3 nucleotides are TGTGCCAGCAGCAAAGGGGCCGGGGGGCAGGCGGACACCATATATTTT.

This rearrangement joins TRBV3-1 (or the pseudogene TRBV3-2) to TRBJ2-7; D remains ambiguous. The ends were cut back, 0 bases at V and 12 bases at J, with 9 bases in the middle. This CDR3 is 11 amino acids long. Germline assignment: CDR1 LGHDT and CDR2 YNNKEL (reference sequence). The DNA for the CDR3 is TGTGCCAGCAGCCAAGATGTAAAGGTGTACTTC. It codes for CASSQDVKVYF.

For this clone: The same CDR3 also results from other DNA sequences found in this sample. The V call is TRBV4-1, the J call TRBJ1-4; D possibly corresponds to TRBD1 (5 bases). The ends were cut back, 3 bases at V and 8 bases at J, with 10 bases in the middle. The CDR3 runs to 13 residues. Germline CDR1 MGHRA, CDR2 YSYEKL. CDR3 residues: CASSQGRGEKLFF. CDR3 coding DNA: TGCGCCAGCAGCCAGGGACGTGGGGAAAAACTGTTTTTT.